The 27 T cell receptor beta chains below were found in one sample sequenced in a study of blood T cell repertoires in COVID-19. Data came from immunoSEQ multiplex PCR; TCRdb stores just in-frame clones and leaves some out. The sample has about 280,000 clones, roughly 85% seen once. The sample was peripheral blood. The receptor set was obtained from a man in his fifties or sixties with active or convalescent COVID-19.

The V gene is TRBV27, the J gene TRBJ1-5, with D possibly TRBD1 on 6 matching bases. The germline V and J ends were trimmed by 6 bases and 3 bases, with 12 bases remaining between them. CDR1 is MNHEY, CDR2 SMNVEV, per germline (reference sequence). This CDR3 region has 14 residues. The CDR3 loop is CASSPGGPNQPQHF. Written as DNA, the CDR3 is TGTGCCAGCAGCCCGGGGGGGCCCAATCAGCCCCAGCATTTT.

The CDR3 region is CASSEGINTGELFF. In nucleotides, the CDR3 is TGCGCCAGCAGCGAGGGAATTAACACCGGGGAGCTGTTTTTT. J is TRBJ2-2 and V is TRBV5-1; D is perhaps TRBD2 (5 bases). The CDR3 extends over 14 amino acids. Germline V gives CDR1 SGHRS, CDR2 YFSETQ. Trimming pared 4 bases from V and 2 bases from J, leaving 9 bases between. Full variable domain (missing parts from reference TRBV5-1 and TRBJ2-2): KAGVTQTPRYLIKTRGQQVTLSCSPISGHRSVSWYQQTPGQGLQFLFEYFSETQRNKGNFPGRFSGRQFSNSRSEMNVSTLELGDSALYLCASSEGINTGELFFGEGSRLTVL.

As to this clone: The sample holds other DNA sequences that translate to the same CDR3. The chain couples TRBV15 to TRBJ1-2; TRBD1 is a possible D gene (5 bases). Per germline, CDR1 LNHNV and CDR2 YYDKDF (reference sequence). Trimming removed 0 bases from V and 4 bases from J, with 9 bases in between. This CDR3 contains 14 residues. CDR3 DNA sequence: TGTGCCACCAGCAGAGATAGGGGTTCCTATGGCTACACCTTC. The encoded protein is CATSRDRGSYGYTF. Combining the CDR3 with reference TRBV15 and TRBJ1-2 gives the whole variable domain DAMVIQNPRYQVTQFGKPVTLSCSQTLNHNVMYWYQQKSSQAPKLLFHYYDKDFNNEADTPDNFQSRRPNTSFCFLDIRSPGLGDTAMYLCATSRDRGSYGYTFGSGTRLTVV.

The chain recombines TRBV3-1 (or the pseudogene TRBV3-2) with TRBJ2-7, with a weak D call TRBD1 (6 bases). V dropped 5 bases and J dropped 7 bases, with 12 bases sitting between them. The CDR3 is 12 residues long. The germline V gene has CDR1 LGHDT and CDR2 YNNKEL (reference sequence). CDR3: CASSGGSWEQYF. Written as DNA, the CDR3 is TGTGCCAGCAGCGGGGGCAGTTGGGAGCAGTACTTC.

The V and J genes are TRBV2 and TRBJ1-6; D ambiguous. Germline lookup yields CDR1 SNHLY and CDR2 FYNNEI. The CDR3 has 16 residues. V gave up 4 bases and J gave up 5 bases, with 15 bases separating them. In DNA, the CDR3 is TGTGCCAGCAGTGCCACTTTTTCCGGGAATAATTCACCCCTCCACTTT. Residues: CASSATFSGNNSPLHF.

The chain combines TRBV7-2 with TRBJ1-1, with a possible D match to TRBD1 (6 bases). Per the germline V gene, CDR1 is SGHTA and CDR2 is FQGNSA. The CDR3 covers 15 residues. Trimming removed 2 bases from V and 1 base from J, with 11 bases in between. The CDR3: CASSLQSQGNTEAFF. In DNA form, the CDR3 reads TGTGCCAGCAGCTTACAGTCACAGGGGAACACTGAAGCTTTCTTT.

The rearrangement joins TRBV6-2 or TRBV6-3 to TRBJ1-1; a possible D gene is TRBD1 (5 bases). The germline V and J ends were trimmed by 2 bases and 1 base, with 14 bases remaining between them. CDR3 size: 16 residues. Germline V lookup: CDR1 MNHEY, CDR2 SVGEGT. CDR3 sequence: CASSYGAPWENTEAFF. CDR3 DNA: TGTGCCAGCAGTTACGGGGCCCCGTGGGAGAACACTGAAGCTTTCTTT.

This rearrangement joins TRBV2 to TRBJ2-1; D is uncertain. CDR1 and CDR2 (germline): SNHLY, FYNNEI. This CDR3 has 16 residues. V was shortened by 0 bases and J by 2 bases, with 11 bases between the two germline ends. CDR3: CASSEARPQTYNEQFF. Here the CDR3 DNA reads TGTGCCAGCAGTGAAGCGCGTCCTCAAACCTACAATGAGCAGTTCTTC.

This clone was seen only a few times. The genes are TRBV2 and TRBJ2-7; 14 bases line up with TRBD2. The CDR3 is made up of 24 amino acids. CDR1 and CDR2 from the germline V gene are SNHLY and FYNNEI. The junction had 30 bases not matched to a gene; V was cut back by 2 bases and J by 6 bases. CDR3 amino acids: CASSESAPPLRPTGLAGENREQYF. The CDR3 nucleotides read TGTGCCAGCAGTGAATCGGCCCCCCCTTTAAGGCCTACGGGACTAGCGGGAGAAAATCGCGAGCAGTACTTC.

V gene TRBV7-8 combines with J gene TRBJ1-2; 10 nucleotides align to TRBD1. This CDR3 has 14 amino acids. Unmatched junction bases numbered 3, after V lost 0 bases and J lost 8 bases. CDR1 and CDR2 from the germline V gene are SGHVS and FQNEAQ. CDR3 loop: CASSLAGTGEGYTF. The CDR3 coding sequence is TGTGCCAGCAGCTTAGCGGGGACAGGGGAAGGCTACACCTTC.

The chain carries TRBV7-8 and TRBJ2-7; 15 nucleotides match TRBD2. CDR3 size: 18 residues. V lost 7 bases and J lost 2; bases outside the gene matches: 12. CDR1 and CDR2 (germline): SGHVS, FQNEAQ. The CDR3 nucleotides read TGTGCCAGCACCTACGCGGGACTAGCGGGAGGTTATCCCTACGAGCAGTACTTC. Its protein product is CASTYAGLAGGYPYEQYF.

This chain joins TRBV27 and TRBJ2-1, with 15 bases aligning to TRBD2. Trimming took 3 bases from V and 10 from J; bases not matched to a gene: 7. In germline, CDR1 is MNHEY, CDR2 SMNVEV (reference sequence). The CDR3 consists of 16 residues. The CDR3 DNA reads TGTGCCAGCAGTTTGGCCACGGGACTAGCGGGAGGAGAGCAGTTCTTC. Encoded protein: CASSLATGLAGGEQFF.

CDR3 sequence (DNA): TGTGCCAGTAGCCTTCCGGCAGGGGGTCAGCCCCAGCATTTT. Amino acids: CASSLPAGGQPQHF. The gene calls are TRBV19 and TRBJ1-5, with 7 bases lining up with TRBD1. Unmatched junction bases numbered 8, after V lost 6 bases and J lost 6 bases. The CDR3 is 14 residues long. The V gene's germline CDR1 is LNHDA and CDR2 SQIVND (reference sequence). The variable domain in full, completed from reference TRBV19 and TRBJ1-5, reads DGGITQSPKYLFRKEGQNVTLSCEQNLNHDAMYWYRQDPGQGLRLIYYSQIVNDFQKGDIAEGYSVSREKKESFPLTVTSAQKNPTAFYLCASSLPAGGQPQHFGDGTRLSIL.

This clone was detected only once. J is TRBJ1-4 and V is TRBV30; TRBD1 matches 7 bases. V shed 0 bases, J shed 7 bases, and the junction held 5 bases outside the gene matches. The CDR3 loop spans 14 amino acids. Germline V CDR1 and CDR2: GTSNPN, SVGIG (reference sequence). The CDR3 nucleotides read TGTGCCTGGAGTGTACGAACAGGGGTTGAAAAACTGTTTTTT. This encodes CAWSVRTGVEKLFF.

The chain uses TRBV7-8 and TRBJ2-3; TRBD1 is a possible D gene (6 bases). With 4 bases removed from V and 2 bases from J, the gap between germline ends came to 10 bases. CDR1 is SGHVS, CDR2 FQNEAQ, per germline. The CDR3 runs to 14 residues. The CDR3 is CASSSDRHTDTQYF. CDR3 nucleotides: TGTGCCAGCAGCTCTGACAGGCACACAGATACGCAGTATTTT.

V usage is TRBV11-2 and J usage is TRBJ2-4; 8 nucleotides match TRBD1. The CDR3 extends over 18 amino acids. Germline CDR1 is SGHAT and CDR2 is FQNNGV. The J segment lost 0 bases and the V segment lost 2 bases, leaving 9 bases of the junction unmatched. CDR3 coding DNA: TGTGCCAGCAGCTTAAGGGCAGGGGGCCCCTTAGCCAAAAACATTCAGTACTTC. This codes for CASSLRAGGPLAKNIQYF.

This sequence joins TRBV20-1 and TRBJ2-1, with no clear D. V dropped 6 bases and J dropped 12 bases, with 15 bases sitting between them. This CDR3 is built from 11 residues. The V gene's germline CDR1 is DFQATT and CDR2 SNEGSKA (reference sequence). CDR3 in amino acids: CSAGDSIGQFF. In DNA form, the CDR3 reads TGCAGTGCCGGAGACTCGATTGGGCAGTTCTTC.

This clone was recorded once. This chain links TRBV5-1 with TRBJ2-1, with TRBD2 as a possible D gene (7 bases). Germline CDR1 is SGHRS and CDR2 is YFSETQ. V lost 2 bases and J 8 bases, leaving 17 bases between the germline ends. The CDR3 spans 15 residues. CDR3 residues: CASSLRGAISDEQFF. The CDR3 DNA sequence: TGCGCCAGCAGCTTACGGGGGGCTATCAGCGATGAGCAGTTCTTC.

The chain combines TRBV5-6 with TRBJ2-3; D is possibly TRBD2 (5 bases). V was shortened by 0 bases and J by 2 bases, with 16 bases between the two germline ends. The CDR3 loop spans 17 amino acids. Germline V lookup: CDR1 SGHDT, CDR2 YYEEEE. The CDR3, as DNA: TGTGCCAGCAGCTTGGCATCGGGGAGAACTTACACAGATACGCAGTATTTT. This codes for CASSLASGRTYTDTQYF.

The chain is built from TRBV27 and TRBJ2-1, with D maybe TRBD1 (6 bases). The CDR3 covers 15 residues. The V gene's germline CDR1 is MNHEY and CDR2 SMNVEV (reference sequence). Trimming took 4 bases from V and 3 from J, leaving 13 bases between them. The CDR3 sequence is CASSSAGAGYNEQFF. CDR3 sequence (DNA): TGTGCCAGCAGTTCAGCAGGGGCAGGCTACAATGAGCAGTTCTTC.

The CDR3 sequence: CASSPIGPHPGETQYF. Here the CDR3 DNA reads TGCGCCAGCAGCCCTATAGGGCCTCACCCAGGGGAGACCCAGTACTTC. The J gene is TRBJ2-5, the V gene TRBV4-1; possibly TRBD1 for D (5 bases). The germline V gene encodes CDR1 MGHRA and CDR2 YSYEKL. V was trimmed by 4 bases and J by 5 bases, leaving 20 bases between them. The CDR3 runs 16 residues.

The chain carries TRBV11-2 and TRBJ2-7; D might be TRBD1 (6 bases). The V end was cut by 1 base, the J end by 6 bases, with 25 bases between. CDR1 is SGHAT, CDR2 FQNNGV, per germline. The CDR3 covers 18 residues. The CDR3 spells CASSLGIRGLGNRGEQYF. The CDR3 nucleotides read TGTGCCAGCAGCTTAGGAATCAGGGGATTAGGGAATCGAGGCGAGCAGTACTTC.

In DNA form, the CDR3 reads TGTGCCAGCAGCCCCCGGAGCAGCGGGAGGTCGGATACGCAGTATTTT. This sequence encodes CASSPRSSGRSDTQYF. The chain recombines TRBV7-2 with TRBJ2-3, with 9 nucleotides matching TRBD2. Germline loops: CDR1 SGHTA, CDR2 FQGNSA. CDR3 length equals 16 residues. V trimming: 5 bases; J trimming: 6 bases; junction bases outside the gene matches: 12.

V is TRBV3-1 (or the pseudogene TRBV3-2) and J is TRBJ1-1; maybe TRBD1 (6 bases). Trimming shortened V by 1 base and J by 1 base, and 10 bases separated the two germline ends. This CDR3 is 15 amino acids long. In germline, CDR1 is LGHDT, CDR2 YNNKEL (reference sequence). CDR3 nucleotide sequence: TGTGCCAGCAGCCAAGTCCAACAGGGGAACACTGAAGCTTTCTTT. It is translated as CASSQVQQGNTEAFF.

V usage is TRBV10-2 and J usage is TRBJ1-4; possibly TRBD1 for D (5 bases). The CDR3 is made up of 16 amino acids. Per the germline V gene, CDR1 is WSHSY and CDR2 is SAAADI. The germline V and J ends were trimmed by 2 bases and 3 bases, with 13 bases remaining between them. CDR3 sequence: CASSEGAWRSNEKLFF. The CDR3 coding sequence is TGCGCCAGCAGTGAGGGGGCCTGGCGCTCTAATGAAAAACTGTTTTTT.

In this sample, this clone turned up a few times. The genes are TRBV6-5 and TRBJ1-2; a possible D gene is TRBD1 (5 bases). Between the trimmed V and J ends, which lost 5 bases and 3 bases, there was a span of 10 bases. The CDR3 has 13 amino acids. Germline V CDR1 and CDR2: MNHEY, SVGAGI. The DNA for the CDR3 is TGTGCCAGCAGTCCGGACATCTACTATGGCTACACCTTC. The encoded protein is CASSPDIYYGYTF.

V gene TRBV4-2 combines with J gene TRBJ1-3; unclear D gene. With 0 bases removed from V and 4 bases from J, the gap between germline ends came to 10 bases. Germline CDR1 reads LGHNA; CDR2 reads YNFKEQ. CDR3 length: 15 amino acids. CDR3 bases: TGTGCCAGCAGCCAAGATACCTCCAGGGGAAACACCATATATTTT. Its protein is CASSQDTSRGNTIYF.